This T cell receptor (beta chain) was identified during a study of Graves' ophthalmopathy and Graves' hyperthyroidism listed by TCRdb under 2018. For context, the study as a whole: Peripheral blood was collected before any treatment was given, at the time of initial diagnosis. An independent validation cohort comprised 18 hyperthyroidism patients and 15 to 17 patients who later progressed from hyperthyroidism to ophthalmopathy. T-cell repertoires of thyroid tissue and blood were compared in over 5 hyperthyroidism patients. The roughly 94 discovery patients were randomly split 7:3 into training and test sets. In total, 120 to 150 blood samples were TCR-sequenced: around 42 ophthalmopathy, some 75 hyperthyroidism and approximately 17 hyperthyroidism-to-ophthalmopathy patients. Once sampling was done, hyperthyroidism patients were given methimazole at a starting dose of 30 mg daily, while ophthalmopathy patients were given high-dose intravenous methylprednisolone. To explore V-J signatures distinguishing ophthalmopathy from hyperthyroidism, a discovery set of under 110 patients (about 44 ophthalmopathy, 57 stable hyperthyroidism) was enrolled. The study used TCR beta repertoire signatures to distinguish Graves' ophthalmopathy from Graves' hyperthyroidism and to predict progression to ophthalmopathy. Results and caveats for the whole study, not just this receptor: In cross-validation, the 13-signature model distinguished ophthalmopathy from stable hyperthyroidism with about 88% sensitivity and 81.08% specificity, and in the test set the corresponding values were about 80% and 75%. In validation, the model predicted ophthalmopathy progression with less than 71% sensitivity and around 72% specificity; some 13 predicted patients were CT-confirmed with GO in a median of approximately 6.5 months. Among expanded thyroid clonotypes with frequency above 0.001, most also showed up in blood, which suggests that blood repertoires may reflect the thyroid immune response. No statistical method was used to set the sample size in advance, and the investigators knew which group each participant was assigned to.

As regards this clonotype: The antigen this receptor binds is unknown. No much larger clone is present one base from it, and per-base qualities are unavailable.

Hyperthyroidism was considered stable if no progression to ophthalmopathy occurred within 18 months of follow-up. Hyperthyroidism patients were newly diagnosed, with disease duration under 2 months, and aged 18 to 65 years. Patients with other autoimmune diseases, uncontrolled infections, pregnancy or lactation were excluded. Diagnosis was based on clinical symptoms, serum thyroxine, TRAb, thyroid ultrasound and orbital computed tomography. Using Ficoll-Paque density gradient centrifugation, PBMCs were isolated from less than 13 ml of fresh peripheral blood. Trizol reagent was used to extract the total RNA, and its quality was then checked on an Agilent 2100 Bioanalyzer. For repertoire sequencing, the TCR beta CDR3 regions were amplified from RNA transcripts. The first round of RT-PCR was done with HTBI primers and the Qiagen OneStep RT-PCR kit, and was followed by a second round of multiplex PCR, then size selection and purification. Sequencing of the libraries was carried out on an Illumina HiSeq2000 in paired-end mode with 100 bp reads. On the authors' methods: SOAPnuke was used to process the reads, removing any read that contained adapters or uncalled bases, had a mean Phred below 15, or lacked an exact match to the constant primer or identifier. COPE v1.2.5 was used to merge high-quality paired reads. Each unique nucleotide sequence was treated as a clonotype, and MiTCR v1.1 was used to align the clonotypes to the IMGT TRB V, D and J references. The analysis was limited to V-J combinations with a frequency above 0.0001, which together covered 99.2% of the repertoires. For each V-J combination, a TCR clonal expansion and chaos score was defined as F50 clonal expansion divided by the chaos observed in the TCRdist matrix. Features were reduced by Welch's t-statistics and random forest to more than 10 V-J combinations, which fed a naive Bayes classifier. The Morisita-Horn index was used to measure how similar the thyroid and blood repertoires were. TCRdb reanalyzed the raw reads on its own, using fastp at Q25 for trimming and MiXCR for clone calling, and kept in-frame beta chains. For every CDR3 protein sequence, its rows merge into one entry that carries the most common genes and DNA. Here the V and J calls rest on TCRdb's processing, not on the authors' analysis. The sample data list under 800,000 distinct CDR3 sequences, and about a fifth of these were observed just once. The biggest ten clones account for more than 5.5% of the sample.

Trimming leaves V shorter by 7 bases and J shorter by 1 base, with the junction holding 13 bases beyond the gene matches. Per the germline V gene, MNHNS is the CDR1 and SASEGT is the CDR2. Spanning cysteine to phenylalanine, the CDR3 consists of 16 amino acids. Only CDR3 DNA remains: 48 bases, in frame from the first base. Sequencing was done on a sample of peripheral blood. The clonotype originates from a woman under 30 with stable Graves' hyperthyroidism. Some clones in this sample may be carry-over from other donors' samples. Donor details come from another sample of the same person, matched by shared clones. This chain joins TRBV6-1 to TRBJ2-7, and 7 bases in between align with TRBD1. The DNA sequence follows: TGTGCCAGCATTGGAACAGGGGAAGGGAATTCCTACGAGCAGTACTTC. This sequence encodes CASIGTGEGNSYEQYF.